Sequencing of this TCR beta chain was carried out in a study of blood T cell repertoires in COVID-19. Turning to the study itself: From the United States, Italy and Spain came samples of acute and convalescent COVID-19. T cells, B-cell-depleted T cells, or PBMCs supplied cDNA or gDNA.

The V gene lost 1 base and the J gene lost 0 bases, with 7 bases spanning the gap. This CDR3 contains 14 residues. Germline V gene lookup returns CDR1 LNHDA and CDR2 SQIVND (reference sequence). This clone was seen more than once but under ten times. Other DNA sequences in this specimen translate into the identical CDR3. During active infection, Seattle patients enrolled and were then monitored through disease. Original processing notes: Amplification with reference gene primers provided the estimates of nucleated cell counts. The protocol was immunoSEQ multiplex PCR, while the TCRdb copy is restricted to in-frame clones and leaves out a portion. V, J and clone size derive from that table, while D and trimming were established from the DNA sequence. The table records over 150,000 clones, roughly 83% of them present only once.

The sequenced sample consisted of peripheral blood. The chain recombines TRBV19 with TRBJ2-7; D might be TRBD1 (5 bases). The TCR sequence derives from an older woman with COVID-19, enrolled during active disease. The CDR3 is CASSIAQGSYEQYF. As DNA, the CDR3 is TGTGCCAGTAGTATAGCCCAGGGCTCCTACGAGCAGTACTTC.